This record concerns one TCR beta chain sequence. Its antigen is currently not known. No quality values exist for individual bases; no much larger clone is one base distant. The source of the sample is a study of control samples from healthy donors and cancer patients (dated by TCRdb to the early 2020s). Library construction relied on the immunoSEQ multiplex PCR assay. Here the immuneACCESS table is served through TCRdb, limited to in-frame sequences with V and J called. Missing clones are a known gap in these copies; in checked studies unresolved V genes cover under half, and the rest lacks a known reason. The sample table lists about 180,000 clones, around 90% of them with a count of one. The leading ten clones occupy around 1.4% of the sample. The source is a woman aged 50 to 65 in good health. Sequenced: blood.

The DNA sequence follows: TGTGCCAGCAGGACCTACCCCACAGATACGCAGTATTTT. Its amino acids are CASRTYPTDTQYF. The sequence is built from TRBV7-2 and TRBJ2-3, with the D segment identity uncertain. Deletion took 6 bases off V and 2 bases off J, with a span of 9 bases between the germline ends. The germline V gene gives CDR1 as SGHTA and CDR2 as FQGNSA. Inclusive of the bounding cysteine and phenylalanine, the CDR3 is 13 residues long. The DNA shown is the 39-base CDR3, in frame from base 1.